A single sample is the source of the 24 T cell receptor beta chains below, sequenced in a study of STAT5B mutations in CD4+ large granular lymphocyte leukemia. Data came from immunoSEQ multiplex PCR; TCRdb stores just in-frame clones and leaves some out. The profile shows around 35,000 clones, about two thirds of them singletons. Sequenced input: CD4+ T cells from blood buffy coats. The origin of the receptors is a human donor in good health.

The rearrangement joins TRBV21-1 to TRBJ2-5. TRBV21-1 is described as a pseudogene. The CDR3 sequence is 17 residues long. CDR3 bases: TGTGCCAGCAGCAAAGCTCATTCCCCCCCCCGACAAGAGACCCAGTACTTC. Amino acid sequence: CASSKAHSPPRQETQYF.

The chain joins TRBV9 to TRBJ2-5; no clear D. V shed 0 bases and J shed 4 bases, with 13 bases lying between them. Looked up from germline, CDR1 is SGDLS and CDR2 is YYNGEE. This CDR3 comprises 15 residues. CDR3 protein: CASSVVDSRGETQYF. The CDR3 DNA is TGTGCCAGCAGCGTAGTAGACTCCAGAGGAGAGACCCAGTACTTC.

The chain employs TRBV10-3 and TRBJ2-1; 8 bases are a match to TRBD2. Germline CDR1 and CDR2: ENHRY and SYGVKD. V shed 4 bases and J 8 bases; nucleotides not matched to a gene: 7. CDR3 length: 14 amino acids. The CDR3 region is CAISAQRERDEQFF. In DNA, the CDR3 is TGTGCCATCAGTGCCCAGCGGGAGCGCGATGAGCAGTTCTTC.

This clone has a handful of counts. V gene TRBV9 combines with J gene TRBJ1-2; D might be TRBD1 (5 bases). CDR1 is SGDLS, CDR2 YYNGEE, per germline. Trimming shortened V by 4 bases and J by 10 bases, and 14 bases separated the two germline ends. The CDR3 is 12 residues long. In DNA form, the CDR3 reads TGTGCCAGCAGCCCGGTAAGGGGATACTACACCTTC. Its protein product is CASSPVRGYYTF.

This sequence joins TRBV19 and TRBJ1-5; TRBD1 matches at 9 bases. Trimming cost V 5 bases and J 1 base; bases outside gene matches: 3. Per germline, CDR1 LNHDA and CDR2 SQIVND (reference sequence). CDR3 length equals 15 residues. CDR3 loop: CASSPGTGSNQPQHF. The CDR3 DNA follows: TGTGCCAGTAGTCCCGGGACAGGGAGCAATCAGCCCCAGCATTTT. The variable domain in full, with the rest retrieved from reference TRBV19 and TRBJ1-5, is DGGITQSPKYLFRKEGQNVTLSCEQNLNHDAMYWYRQDPGQGLRLIYYSQIVNDFQKGDIAEGYSVSREKKESFPLTVTSAQKNPTAFYLCASSPGTGSNQPQHFGDGTRLSIL.

The chain links TRBV11-2 to TRBJ1-3; a possible D gene is TRBD1 (5 bases). Germline V gene lookup returns CDR1 SGHAT and CDR2 FQNNGV. CDR3 size: 16 residues. With 4 bases removed from V and 1 base from J, the gap between germline ends came to 14 bases. The CDR3 DNA is TGTGCCAGCAGCTCACCCTCCGGGGGATCTGGAAACACCATATATTTT. Encoded protein: CASSSPSGGSGNTIYF. The full variable domain, in which reference TRBV11-2 and TRBJ1-3 provide the parts outside the CDR3, is EAGVAQSPRYKIIEKRQSVAFWCNPISGHATLYWYQQILGQGPKLLIQFQNNGVVDDSQLPKDRFSAERLKGVDSTLKIQPAKLEDSAVYLCASSSPSGGSGNTIYFGEGSWLTVV.

The genes are TRBV11-2 and TRBJ2-1; D is undetermined. This CDR3 contains 11 residues. V lost 5 bases and J lost 7, with 6 bases in between. Germline CDR1 is SGHAT and CDR2 is FQNNGV. This chain's CDR3 is CASSDRNEQFF. In DNA form, the CDR3 reads TGTGCCAGCAGCGACCGGAATGAGCAGTTCTTC.

The chain links TRBV11-3 to TRBJ2-2; the D is unclear. This CDR3 spans 14 amino acids. Trimming removed 5 bases from V and 5 bases from J, with 12 bases in between. Germline V gives CDR1 SGHNT, CDR2 YENEEA. CDR3 sequence: CASSPLDVTGELFF. CDR3 DNA sequence: TGTGCCAGCAGCCCACTTGATGTGACCGGGGAGCTGTTTTTT. Complete variable domain (other parts from reference TRBV11-3 and TRBJ2-2): EAGVVQSPRYKIIEKKQPVAFWCNPISGHNTLYWYLQNLGQGPELLIRYENEEAVDDSQLPKDRFSAERLKGVDSTLKIQPAELGDSAVYLCASSPLDVTGELFFGEGSRLTVL.

The chain recombines TRBV19 with TRBJ1-5; D is unclear. The V end lost 5 bases, the J end lost 3 bases, and 14 bases lay between the germline ends. Looked up from germline, CDR1 is LNHDA and CDR2 is SQIVND (reference sequence). The CDR3 consists of 15 residues. CDR3 bases: TGTGCCAGTAGTCCGCAAGGTCGGTCCAATCAGCCCCAGCATTTT. Protein product: CASSPQGRSNQPQHF.

This clone was observed a handful of times. The J gene is TRBJ1-6, the V gene TRBV7-2; 7 nucleotides match TRBD1. In germline, CDR1 is SGHTA, CDR2 FQGNSA. V dropped 0 bases and J dropped 4; count of bases not matched to a gene: 3. CDR3 length: 16 amino acids. The CDR3 DNA is TGTGCCAGCAGCTTAGCGCAGGGGGGGTATAATTCACCCCTCCACTTT. This sequence encodes CASSLAQGGYNSPLHF.

Only a few counts were recorded for this clone. The chain employs TRBV2 and TRBJ1-2; no clear D gene. Germline CDR1 is SNHLY and CDR2 is FYNNEI. This CDR3 is built from 14 residues. V lost 7 bases and J lost 4, with 16 bases in between. CDR3 nucleotide sequence: TGTGCCAGCATGGGCAGCCCGGACCTCTATGGCTACACCTTC. This encodes CASMGSPDLYGYTF.

The rearrangement links TRBV2 to TRBJ1-1; D is possibly TRBD1 (6 bases). The V end was cut by 6 bases, the J end by 0 bases, with 11 bases between. This CDR3 comprises 14 residues. The germline CDR1 and CDR2 sequences are SNHLY and FYNNEI. CDR3 in amino acids: CASREDSLNTEAFF. CDR3 in DNA: TGTGCCAGCAGGGAGGACAGTCTGAACACTGAAGCTTTCTTT.

As DNA, the CDR3 is TGTGCCAGCAGCGCACAGGGGGCGGGCAATCAGCCCCAGCATTTT. It specifies CASSAQGAGNQPQHF. The gene calls are TRBV7-8 and TRBJ1-5; 9 nucleotides line up with TRBD1. In germline, CDR1 is SGHVS, CDR2 FQNEAQ. This CDR3 has 15 amino acids. V was pared by 5 bases and J by 2 bases, with 4 bases of the junction left unmatched.

V usage is TRBV16 and J usage is TRBJ2-1; possibly TRBD1 for D (6 bases). CDR3 length: 15 amino acids. Germline V lookup: CDR1 KGHSY, CDR2 FQNENV. Trimming shortened V by 0 bases and J by 6 bases, and 12 bases separated the two germline ends. The CDR3 sequence: CASSQSRVRGNEQFF. Written as DNA, the CDR3 is TGTGCCAGCAGCCAATCAAGAGTCAGGGGCAATGAGCAGTTCTTC.

The rearrangement uses TRBV12-5 and TRBJ1-2; perhaps TRBD1 as D (6 bases). V shed 2 bases and J shed 6 bases, with 16 bases lying between them. This CDR3 comprises 15 residues. Germline V CDR1 and CDR2: LGHNT, FRNRAP. For the CDR3, the DNA is TGTGCTAGTGGTTTGTCAAACAGGGTACTCGATGGCTACACCTTC. It translates to CASGLSNRVLDGYTF.

This sequence joins TRBV7-2 and TRBJ2-1; D uncertain. Trimming pared 8 bases from V and 3 bases from J, leaving 11 bases between. CDR1 is SGHTA, CDR2 FQGNSA, per germline. The CDR3 spans 13 residues. CDR3 region: CASSPGSYNEQFF. The CDR3 DNA is TGTGCCAGCTCCCCGGGCAGCTACAATGAGCAGTTCTTC.

This rearrangement joins TRBV18 to TRBJ1-4; a weak D match, TRBD1 (5 bases). CDR3 length: 17 residues. Per the germline V gene, CDR1 is KGHSH and CDR2 is LQKENI. Trimming pared 0 bases from V and 3 bases from J, leaving 14 bases between. For the CDR3, the DNA is TGTGCCAGCTCACCACCTTCCACAGGTGTAGCTAATGAAAAACTGTTTTTT. Amino acid sequence: CASSPPSTGVANEKLFF.

V is TRBV7-8 and J is TRBJ2-1; TRBD2 agrees at 7 bases. There are 16 residues in the CDR3. J lost 4 bases, V lost 4 bases, and 10 bases had no gene match. Looked up from germline, CDR1 is SGHVS and CDR2 is FQNEAQ. CDR3 nucleotide sequence: TGTGCCAGCAGCTCTAGCGGCGGGGGATCTTACAATGAGCAGTTCTTC. This sequence encodes CASSSSGGGSYNEQFF.

V usage is TRBV6-1 and J usage is TRBJ2-1; no reliable D call. CDR1 is MNHNS, CDR2 SASEGT, per germline. V gave up 8 bases and J gave up 3 bases, with 14 bases separating them. CDR3 size: 14 residues. CDR3 coding DNA: TGTGCCAGCTCTTACGCGGTGAGCTACAATGAGCAGTTCTTC. As protein: CASSYAVSYNEQFF.

CDR3 nucleotides: TGTGCCAGCAGGGTCGGGAGCCTTTCTAACTATGGCTACACCTTC. Translating it yields CASRVGSLSNYGYTF. The rearrangement uses TRBV2 and TRBJ1-2; D not certain. Germline assignment: CDR1 SNHLY and CDR2 FYNNEI. The CDR3 contains 15 residues. The V end lost 6 bases, the J end lost 0 bases, and 14 bases lay between the germline ends. Based on the CDR3 plus reference TRBV2 and TRBJ1-2, the full variable domain is EPEVTQTPSHQVTQMGQEVILRCVPISNHLYFYWYRQILGQKVEFLVSFYNNEISEKSEIFDDQFSVERPDGSNFTLKIRSTKLEDSAMYFCASRVGSLSNYGYTFGSGTRLTVV.

The V gene is TRBV2, the J gene TRBJ1-1; 7 nucleotides agree with TRBD1. CDR1 SNHLY and CDR2 FYNNEI come from the germline V gene. The CDR3 loop spans 11 amino acids. V gave up 10 bases and J gave up 1 base; unmatched junction bases: 0. The CDR3 sequence: CANRGNTEAFF. As DNA, the CDR3 is TGTGCCAACAGGGGGAACACTGAAGCTTTCTTT.

The chain recombines TRBV10-2 with TRBJ1-3, with D perhaps matching TRBD1 (5 bases). The CDR3 is made up of 15 amino acids. Germline CDR1 reads WSHSY; CDR2 reads SAAADI. The V and J ends lost 2 bases and 1 base respectively, with 9 bases between them. The chain's CDR3 is CASSEQGNSGNTIYF. The CDR3 DNA sequence: TGCGCCAGCAGTGAGCAGGGTAATTCTGGAAACACCATATATTTT.

The chain uses TRBV5-1 and TRBJ2-3; D unresolved. Trimming cost V 0 bases and J 4 bases, with 6 bases left between them. The CDR3 is made up of 13 amino acids. Germline V CDR1 and CDR2: SGHRS, YFSETQ. CDR3 nucleotide sequence: TGCGCCAGCAGCTTGGGGGATGCAGATACGCAGTATTTT. This codes for CASSLGDADTQYF.

The chain links TRBV6-6 to TRBJ1-2; TRBD1 might be the D (6 bases). The CDR3 is made up of 15 amino acids. Trimming stripped 6 bases from V and 4 bases from J, with 18 bases between. CDR1 is MNHNY and CDR2 is SVGAGI in the germline V gene (reference sequence). The CDR3 sequence is CASSPYYREGYGYTF. CDR3 DNA: TGTGCCAGCAGCCCCTATTACAGGGAAGGCTATGGCTACACCTTC.